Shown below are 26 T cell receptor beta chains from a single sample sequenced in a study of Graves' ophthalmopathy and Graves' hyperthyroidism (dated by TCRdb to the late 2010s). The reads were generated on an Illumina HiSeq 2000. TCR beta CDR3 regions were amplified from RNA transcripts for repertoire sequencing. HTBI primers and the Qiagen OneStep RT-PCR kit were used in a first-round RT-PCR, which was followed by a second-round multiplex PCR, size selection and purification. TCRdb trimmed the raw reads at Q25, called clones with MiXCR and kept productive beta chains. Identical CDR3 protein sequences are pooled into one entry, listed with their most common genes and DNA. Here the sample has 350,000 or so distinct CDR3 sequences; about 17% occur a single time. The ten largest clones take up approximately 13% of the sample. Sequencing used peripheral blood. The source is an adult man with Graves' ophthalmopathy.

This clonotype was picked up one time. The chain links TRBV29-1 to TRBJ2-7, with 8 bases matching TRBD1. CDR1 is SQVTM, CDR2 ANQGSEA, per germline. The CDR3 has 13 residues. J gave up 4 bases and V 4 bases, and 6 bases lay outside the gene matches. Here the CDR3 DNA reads TGCAGCGTTGTTGGGACAGGTCCTTACGAGCAGTACTTC. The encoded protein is CSVVGTGPYEQYF.

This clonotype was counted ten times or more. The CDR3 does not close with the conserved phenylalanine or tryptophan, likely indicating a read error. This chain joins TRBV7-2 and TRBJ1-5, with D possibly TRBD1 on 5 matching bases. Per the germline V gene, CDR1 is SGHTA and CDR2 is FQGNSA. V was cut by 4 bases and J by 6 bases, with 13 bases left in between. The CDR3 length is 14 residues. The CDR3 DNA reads TGTGCCAGCAGCTCAGAGGGGAGGGGTCAGCCCCAGCATCTT. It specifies CASSSEGRGQPQHL.

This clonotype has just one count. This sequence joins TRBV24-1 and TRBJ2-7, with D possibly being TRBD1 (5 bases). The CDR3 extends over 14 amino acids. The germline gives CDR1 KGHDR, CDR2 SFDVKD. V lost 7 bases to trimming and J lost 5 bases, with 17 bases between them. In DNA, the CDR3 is TGTGCCACCAGCAGTGCAGGGAACGCGGACGAGCAGTACTTC. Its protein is CATSSAGNADEQYF.

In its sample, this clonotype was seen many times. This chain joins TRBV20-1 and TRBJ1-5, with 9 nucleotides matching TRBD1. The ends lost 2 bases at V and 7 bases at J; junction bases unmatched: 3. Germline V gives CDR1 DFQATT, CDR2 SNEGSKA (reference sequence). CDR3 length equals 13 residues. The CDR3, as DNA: TGCAGTGCTAGAACAGGGGGCGGCCAGCCCCAGCATTTT. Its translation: CSARTGGGQPQHF.

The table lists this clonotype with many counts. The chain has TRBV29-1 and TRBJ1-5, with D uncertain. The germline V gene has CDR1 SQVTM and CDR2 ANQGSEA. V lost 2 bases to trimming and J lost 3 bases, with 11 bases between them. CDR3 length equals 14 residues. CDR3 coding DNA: TGCAGCGTTGAATTGGAAGGGTACAATCAGCCCCAGCATTTT. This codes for CSVELEGYNQPQHF.

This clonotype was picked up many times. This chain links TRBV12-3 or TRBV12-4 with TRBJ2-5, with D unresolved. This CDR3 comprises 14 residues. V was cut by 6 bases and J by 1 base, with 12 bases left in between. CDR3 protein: CASSPLRGQETQYF. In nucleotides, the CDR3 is TGTGCCAGCAGCCCCTTACGAGGCCAAGAGACCCAGTACTTC.

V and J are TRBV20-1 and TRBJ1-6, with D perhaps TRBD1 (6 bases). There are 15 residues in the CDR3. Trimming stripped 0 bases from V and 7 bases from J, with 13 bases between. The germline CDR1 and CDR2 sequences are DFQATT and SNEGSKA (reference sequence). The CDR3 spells CSARDRKGGNSPLHF. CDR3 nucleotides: TGCAGTGCTAGAGATCGGAAGGGGGGAAATTCACCCCTCCACTTT.

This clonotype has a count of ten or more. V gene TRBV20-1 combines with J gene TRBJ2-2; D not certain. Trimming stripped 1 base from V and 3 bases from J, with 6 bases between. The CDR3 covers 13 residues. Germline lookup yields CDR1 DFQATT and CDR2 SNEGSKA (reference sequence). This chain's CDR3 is CSARAEDTGELFF. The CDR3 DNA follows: TGCAGTGCTAGAGCTGAGGACACCGGGGAGCTGTTTTTT.

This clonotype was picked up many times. The CDR3 DNA reads as TGCAGTGCTAGAGGACGTCTCTCCTACGAGCAGTACTTC. Translating gives CSARGRLSYEQYF. The chain uses TRBV20-1 and TRBJ2-7; D gene unclear. The CDR3 totals 13 residues. Germline V gene sequence: CDR1 DFQATT, CDR2 SNEGSKA (reference sequence). V shed 1 base and J shed 0 bases, with 7 bases lying between them.

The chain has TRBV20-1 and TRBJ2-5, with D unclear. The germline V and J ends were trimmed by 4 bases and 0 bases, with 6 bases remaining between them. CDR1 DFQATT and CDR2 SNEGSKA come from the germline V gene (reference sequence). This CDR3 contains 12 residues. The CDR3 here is CSATTHQETQYF. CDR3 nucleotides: TGCAGTGCTACTACTCACCAAGAGACCCAGTACTTC.

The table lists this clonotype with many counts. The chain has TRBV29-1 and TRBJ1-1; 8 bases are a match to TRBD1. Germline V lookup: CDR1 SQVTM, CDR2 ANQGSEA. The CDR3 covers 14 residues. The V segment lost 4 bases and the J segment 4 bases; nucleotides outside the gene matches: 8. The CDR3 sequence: CSVVGRTGGTEAFF. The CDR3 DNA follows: TGCAGCGTTGTGGGAAGAACAGGGGGCACTGAAGCTTTCTTT.

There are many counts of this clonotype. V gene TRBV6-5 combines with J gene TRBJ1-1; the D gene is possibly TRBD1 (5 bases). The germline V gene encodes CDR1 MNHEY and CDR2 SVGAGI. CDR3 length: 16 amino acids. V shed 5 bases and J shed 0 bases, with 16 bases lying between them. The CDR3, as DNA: TGTGCCAGCAGTCGAGTCTTTGTACAGGTGAACACTGAAGCTTTCTTT. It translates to CASSRVFVQVNTEAFF.

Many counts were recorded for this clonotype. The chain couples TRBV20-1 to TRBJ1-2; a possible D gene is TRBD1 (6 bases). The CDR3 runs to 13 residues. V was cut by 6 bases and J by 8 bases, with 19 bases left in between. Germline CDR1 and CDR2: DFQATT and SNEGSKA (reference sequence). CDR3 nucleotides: TGCAGTGCACGGGCGGGGGGCGCGTCCGGCTACACCTTC. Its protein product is CSARAGGASGYTF.

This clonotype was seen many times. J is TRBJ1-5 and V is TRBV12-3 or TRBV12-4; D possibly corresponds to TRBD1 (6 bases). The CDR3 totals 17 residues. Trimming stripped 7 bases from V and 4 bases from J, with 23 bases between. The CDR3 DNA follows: TGTGCCAGCACCTACCGATTCGGGGGACAACTGAATCAGCCCCAGCATTTT. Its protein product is CASTYRFGGQLNQPQHF.

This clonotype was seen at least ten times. CDR3 amino acids: CASSLLQGAGNQPQHF. In nucleotides, the CDR3 is TGTGCCAGCAGCTTGCTTCAGGGGGCCGGCAATCAGCCCCAGCATTTT. V is TRBV7-8 and J is TRBJ1-5; 8 bases match TRBD1. With V trimmed by 3 bases and J by 2 bases, 6 bases remained unmatched. Germline V gene lookup returns CDR1 SGHVS and CDR2 FQNEAQ. The CDR3 spans 16 residues. The full variable domain, completed using reference TRBV7-8 and TRBJ1-5, is GAGVSQSPRYKVAKRGQDVALRCDPISGHVSLFWYQQALGQGPEFLTYFQNEAQLDKSGLPSDRFFAERPEGSVSTLKIQRTQQEDSAVYLCASSLLQGAGNQPQHFGDGTRLSIL.

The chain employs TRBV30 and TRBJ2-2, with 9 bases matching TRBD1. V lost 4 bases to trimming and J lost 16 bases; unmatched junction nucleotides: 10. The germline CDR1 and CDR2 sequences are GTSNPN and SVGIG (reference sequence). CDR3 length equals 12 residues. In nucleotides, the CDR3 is TGTGCCTGGACCCCCTTTAGGGACAGGGCGTTTTTT. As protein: CAWTPFRDRAFF.

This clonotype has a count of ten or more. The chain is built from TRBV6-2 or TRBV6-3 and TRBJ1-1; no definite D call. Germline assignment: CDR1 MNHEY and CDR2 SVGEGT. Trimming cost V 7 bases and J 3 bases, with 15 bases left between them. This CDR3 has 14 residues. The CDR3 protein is CASKGGFGDTEAFF. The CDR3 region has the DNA TGTGCCAGCAAAGGAGGGTTTGGGGACACTGAAGCTTTCTTT.

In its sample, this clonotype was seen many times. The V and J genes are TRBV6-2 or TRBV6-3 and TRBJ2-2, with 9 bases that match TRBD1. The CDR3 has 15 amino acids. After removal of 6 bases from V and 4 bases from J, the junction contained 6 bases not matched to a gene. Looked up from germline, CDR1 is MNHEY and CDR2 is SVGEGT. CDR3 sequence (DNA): TGTGCCAGCAGAGCCGGGACAGGGCCCACCGGGGAGCTGTTTTTT. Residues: CASRAGTGPTGELFF.

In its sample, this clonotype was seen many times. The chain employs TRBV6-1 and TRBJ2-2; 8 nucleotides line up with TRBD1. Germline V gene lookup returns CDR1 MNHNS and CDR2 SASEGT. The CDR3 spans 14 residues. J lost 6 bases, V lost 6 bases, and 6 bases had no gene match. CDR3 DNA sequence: TGTGCCAGCAGCCCGACAGGGGTGGCCGGGGAGCTGTTTTTT. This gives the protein CASSPTGVAGELFF.

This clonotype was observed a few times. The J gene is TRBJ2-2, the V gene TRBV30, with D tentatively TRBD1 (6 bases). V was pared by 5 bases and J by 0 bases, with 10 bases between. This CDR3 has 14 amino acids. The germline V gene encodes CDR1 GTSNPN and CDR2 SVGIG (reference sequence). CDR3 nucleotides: TGTGCCTGGTTGGACAGAACGAACACCGGGGAGCTGTTTTTT. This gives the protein CAWLDRTNTGELFF.

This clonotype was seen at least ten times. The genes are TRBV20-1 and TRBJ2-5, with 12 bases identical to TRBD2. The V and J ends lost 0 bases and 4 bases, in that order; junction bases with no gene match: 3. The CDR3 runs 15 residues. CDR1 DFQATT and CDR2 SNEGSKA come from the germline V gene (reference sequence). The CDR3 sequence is CSAREPSGGVETQYF. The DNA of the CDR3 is TGCAGTGCTAGAGAGCCTAGCGGGGGGGTAGAGACCCAGTACTTC.

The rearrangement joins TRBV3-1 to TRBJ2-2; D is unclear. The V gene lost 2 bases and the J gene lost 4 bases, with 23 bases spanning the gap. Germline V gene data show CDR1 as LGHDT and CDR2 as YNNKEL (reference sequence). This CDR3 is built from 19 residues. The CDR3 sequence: CASSQLVILGIGPTGELFF. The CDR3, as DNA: TGTGCCAGCAGCCAACTCGTTATATTGGGGATCGGACCCACCGGGGAGCTGTTTTTT.

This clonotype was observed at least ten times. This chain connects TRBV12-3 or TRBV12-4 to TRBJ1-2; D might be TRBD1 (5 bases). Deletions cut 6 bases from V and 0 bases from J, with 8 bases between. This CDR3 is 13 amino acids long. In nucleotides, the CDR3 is TGTGCCAGCAGCTTACAGGCTAACTATGGCTACACCTTC. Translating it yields CASSLQANYGYTF.

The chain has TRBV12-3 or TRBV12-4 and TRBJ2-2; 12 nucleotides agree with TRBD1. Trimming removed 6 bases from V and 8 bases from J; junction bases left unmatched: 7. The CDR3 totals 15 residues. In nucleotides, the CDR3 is TGTGCCAGCAGAAAGGGACAGGGGGCCCAGGGGGAGCTGTTTTTT. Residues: CASRKGQGAQGELFF.

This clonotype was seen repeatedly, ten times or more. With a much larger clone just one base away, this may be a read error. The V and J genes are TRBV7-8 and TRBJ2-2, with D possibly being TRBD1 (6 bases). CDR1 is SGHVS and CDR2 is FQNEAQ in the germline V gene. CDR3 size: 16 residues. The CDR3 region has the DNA TGTGCCAGCAGCTTAAAACAGGGAGTGAACACCGGGGAGCTGGTTTTT. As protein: CASSLKQGVNTGELVF.

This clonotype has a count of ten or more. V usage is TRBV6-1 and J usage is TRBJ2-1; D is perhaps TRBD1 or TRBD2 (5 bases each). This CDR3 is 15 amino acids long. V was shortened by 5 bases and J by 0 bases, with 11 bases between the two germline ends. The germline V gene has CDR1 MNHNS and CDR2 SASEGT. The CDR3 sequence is CASSRDGSSYNEQFF. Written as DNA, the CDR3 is TGTGCCAGCAGTAGGGACGGAAGCTCCTACAATGAGCAGTTCTTC.